This TCR beta chain is from a study of cytomegalovirus exposure and HLA in healthy donors. The germline CDR1 and CDR2 sequences are SNHLY and FYNNEI. The V and J ends lost 4 bases and 9 bases, in that order; junction bases with no gene match: 5. CDR3 size: 14 residues. The study ran its PCR with 60 Vbeta and 13 Jbeta primers. This table comes from immunoSEQ multiplex PCR, and its TCRdb copy is limited to in-frame clones, with some not included. Among 110,000 to 150,000 clones listed, approximately 68% were seen once. The receptor was derived from a man aged 55 to 70 in good health and CMV-seronegative. Input material: PBMCs. The chain recombines TRBV2 with TRBJ2-4, with 11 bases aligning to TRBD1. This CDR3 is CASSGTGGIGIQYF. The CDR3 DNA follows: TGTGCCAGCAGTGGGACAGGGGGCATAGGCATTCAGTACTTC.